This T cell receptor beta chain emerged from a study of somatic mutations in cytotoxic T cells in rheumatoid arthritis. Study-wide context: Patient blood (roughly 30 ml EDTA) was drawn right after diagnosis, before any treatment.

The CDR3 is made up of 12 amino acids. Looked up from germline, CDR1 is SEHNR and CDR2 is FQNEAQ (reference sequence). V was cut by 2 bases and J by 5 bases, with 6 bases left in between. TCRdb's copy holds only in-frame clones and misses some; the assay was immunoSEQ multiplex PCR. In the table there are 15,000 to 20,000 clones, 70% to 75% of which are singletons. This clone was seen more than once but under ten times. The receptor was isolated from an adult with rheumatoid arthritis. The sample taken for sequencing was CD8+ T cells sorted from blood. The chain couples TRBV7-9 to TRBJ1-1; D remains unclear. The CDR3 loop is CASSLIVTEAFF. The CDR3 DNA reads TGTGCCAGCAGCTTAATCGTTACTGAAGCTTTCTTT.